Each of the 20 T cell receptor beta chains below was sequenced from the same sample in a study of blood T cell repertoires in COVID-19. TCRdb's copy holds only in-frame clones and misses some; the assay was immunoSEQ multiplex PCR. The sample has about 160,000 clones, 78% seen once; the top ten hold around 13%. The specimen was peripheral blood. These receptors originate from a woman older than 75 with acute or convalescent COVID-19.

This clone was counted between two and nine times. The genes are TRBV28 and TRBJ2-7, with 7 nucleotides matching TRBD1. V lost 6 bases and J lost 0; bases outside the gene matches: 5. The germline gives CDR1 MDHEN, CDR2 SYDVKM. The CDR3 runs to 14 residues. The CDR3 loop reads CASRPGQASYEQYF. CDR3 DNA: TGTGCCAGCAGACCCGGACAGGCCTCCTACGAGCAGTACTTC.

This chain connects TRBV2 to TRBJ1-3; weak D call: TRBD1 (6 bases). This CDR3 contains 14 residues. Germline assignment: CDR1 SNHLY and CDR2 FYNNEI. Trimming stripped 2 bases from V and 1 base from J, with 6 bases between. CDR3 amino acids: CASSEQGSGNTIYF. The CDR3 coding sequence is TGTGCCAGCAGTGAACAGGGGTCTGGAAACACCATATATTTT. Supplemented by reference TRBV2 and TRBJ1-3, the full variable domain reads EPEVTQTPSHQVTQMGQEVILRCVPISNHLYFYWYRQILGQKVEFLVSFYNNEISEKSEIFDDQFSVERPDGSNFTLKIRSTKLEDSAMYFCASSEQGSGNTIYFGEGSWLTVV.

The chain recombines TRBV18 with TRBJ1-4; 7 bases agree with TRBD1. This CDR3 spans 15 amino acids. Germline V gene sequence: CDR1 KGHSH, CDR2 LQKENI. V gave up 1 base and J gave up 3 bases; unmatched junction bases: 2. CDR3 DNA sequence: TGTGCCAGCTCACCACTCCAGGGGGCTAATGAAAAACTGTTTTTT. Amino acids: CASSPLQGANEKLFF.

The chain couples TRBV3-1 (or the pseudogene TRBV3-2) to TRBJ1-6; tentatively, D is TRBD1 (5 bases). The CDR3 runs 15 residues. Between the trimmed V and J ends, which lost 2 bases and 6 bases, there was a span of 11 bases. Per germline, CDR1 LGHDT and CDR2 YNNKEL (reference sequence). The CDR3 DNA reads TGTGCCAGCAGCCAACAGGGTAACTCTAATTCACCCCTCCACTTT. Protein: CASSQQGNSNSPLHF.

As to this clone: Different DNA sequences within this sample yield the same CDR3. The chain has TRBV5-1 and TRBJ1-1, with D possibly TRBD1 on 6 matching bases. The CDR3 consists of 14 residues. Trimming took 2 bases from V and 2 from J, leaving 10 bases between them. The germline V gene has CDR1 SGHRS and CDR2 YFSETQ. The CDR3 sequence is CASSLRTDNTEAFF. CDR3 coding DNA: TGCGCCAGCAGCTTACGGACAGACAACACTGAAGCTTTCTTT. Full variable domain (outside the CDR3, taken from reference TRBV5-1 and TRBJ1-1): KAGVTQTPRYLIKTRGQQVTLSCSPISGHRSVSWYQQTPGQGLQFLFEYFSETQRNKGNFPGRFSGRQFSNSRSEMNVSTLELGDSALYLCASSLRTDNTEAFFGQGTRLTVV.

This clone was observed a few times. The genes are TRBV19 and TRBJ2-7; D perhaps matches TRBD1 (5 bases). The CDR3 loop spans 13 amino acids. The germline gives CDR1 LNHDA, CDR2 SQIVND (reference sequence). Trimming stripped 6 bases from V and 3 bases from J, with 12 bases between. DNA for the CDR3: TGTGCCAGTAGCCAGGGAAACCGCTACGAGCAGTACTTC. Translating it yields CASSQGNRYEQYF.

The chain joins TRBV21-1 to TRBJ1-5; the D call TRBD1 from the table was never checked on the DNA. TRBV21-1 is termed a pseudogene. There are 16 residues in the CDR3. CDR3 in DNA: TGTGCCAGCAGCAAAGCGGGACAGAGGTTCAATCAGCCCCAGCATTTT. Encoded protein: CASSKAGQRFNQPQHF.

CDR3: CASSEPGGTAAGEQFF. Here the CDR3 DNA reads TGCGCCAGCAGTGAGCCGGGGGGGACGGCCGCGGGTGAGCAGTTCTTC. The J gene is TRBJ2-1, the V gene TRBV10-1; TRBD2 agrees at 8 bases. The CDR3 sequence is 16 residues long. The V gene end was trimmed by 2 bases and the J gene end by 9 bases; junction bases not matched to a gene: 12. CDR1 and CDR2 from the germline V gene are WNHNN and SYGVQD (reference sequence).

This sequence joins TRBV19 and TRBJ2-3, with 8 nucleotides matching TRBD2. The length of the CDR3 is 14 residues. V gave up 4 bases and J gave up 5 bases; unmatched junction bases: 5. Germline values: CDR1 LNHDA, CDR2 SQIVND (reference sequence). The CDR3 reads CASSKGLGGDTQYF. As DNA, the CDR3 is TGTGCCAGTAGTAAGGGACTAGGTGGAGATACGCAGTATTTT.

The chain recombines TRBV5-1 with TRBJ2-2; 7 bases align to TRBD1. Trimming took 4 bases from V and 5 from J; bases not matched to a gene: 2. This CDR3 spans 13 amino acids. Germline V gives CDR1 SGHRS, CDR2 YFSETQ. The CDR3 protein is CASSVGQTGELFF. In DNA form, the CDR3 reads TGCGCCAGCAGCGTGGGACAGACCGGGGAGCTGTTTTTT.

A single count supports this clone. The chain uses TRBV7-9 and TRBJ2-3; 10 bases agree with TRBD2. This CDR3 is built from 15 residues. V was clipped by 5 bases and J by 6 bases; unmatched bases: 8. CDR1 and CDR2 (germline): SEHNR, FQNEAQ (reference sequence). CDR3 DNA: TGTGCCAGCAGCATCCAGAGCGGGGGGGGCGATACGCAGTATTTT. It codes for CASSIQSGGGDTQYF.

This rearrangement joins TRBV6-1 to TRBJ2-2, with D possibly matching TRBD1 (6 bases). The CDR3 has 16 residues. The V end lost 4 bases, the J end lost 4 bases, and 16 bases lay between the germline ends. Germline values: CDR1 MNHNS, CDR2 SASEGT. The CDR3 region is CASSVLRTRGTGELFF. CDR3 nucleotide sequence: TGTGCCAGCAGTGTCCTTAGGACCAGGGGCACCGGGGAGCTGTTTTTT.

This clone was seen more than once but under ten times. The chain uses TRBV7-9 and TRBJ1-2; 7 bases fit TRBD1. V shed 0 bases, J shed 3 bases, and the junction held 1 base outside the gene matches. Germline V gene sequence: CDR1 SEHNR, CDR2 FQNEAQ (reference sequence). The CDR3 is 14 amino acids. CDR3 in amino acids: CASSLAGTDYGYTF. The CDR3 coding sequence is TGTGCCAGCAGCTTAGCGGGGACAGACTATGGCTACACCTTC.

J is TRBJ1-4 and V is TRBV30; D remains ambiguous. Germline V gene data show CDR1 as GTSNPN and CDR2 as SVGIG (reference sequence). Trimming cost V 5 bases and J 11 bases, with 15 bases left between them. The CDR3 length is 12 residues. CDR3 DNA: TGTGCCTGGGGCCGGTCCCCGTGGAAACTGTTTTTT. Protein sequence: CAWGRSPWKLFF. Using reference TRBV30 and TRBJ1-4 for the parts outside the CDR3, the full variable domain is SQTIHQWPATLVQPVGSPLSLECTVEGTSNPNLYWYRQAAGRGLQLLFYSVGIGQISSEVPQNLSASRPQDRQFILSSKKLLLSDSGFYLCAWGRSPWKLFFGSGTQLSVL.

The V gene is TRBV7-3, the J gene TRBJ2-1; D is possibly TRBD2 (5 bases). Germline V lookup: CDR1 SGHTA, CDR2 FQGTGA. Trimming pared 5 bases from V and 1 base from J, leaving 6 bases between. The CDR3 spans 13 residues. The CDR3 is CASSSGSYNEQFF. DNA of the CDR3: TGTGCCAGCAGCAGCGGATCCTACAATGAGCAGTTCTTC.

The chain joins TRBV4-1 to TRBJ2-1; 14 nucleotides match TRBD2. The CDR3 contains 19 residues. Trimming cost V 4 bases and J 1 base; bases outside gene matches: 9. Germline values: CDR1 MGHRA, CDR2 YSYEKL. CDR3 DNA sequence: TGCGCCAGCAGCCCTTTAGGACTAGCGGGGGGCTCTTCCTACAATGAGCAGTTCTTC. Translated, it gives CASSPLGLAGGSSYNEQFF.

The CDR3 loop reads CASTQGWYGYTF. The CDR3 DNA reads as TGTGCCAGCACCCAGGGGTGGTATGGCTACACCTTC. The chain employs TRBV28 and TRBJ1-2, with D possibly being TRBD1 (6 bases). This CDR3 spans 12 amino acids. The germline gives CDR1 MDHEN, CDR2 SYDVKM. Trimming pared 7 bases from V and 5 bases from J, leaving 11 bases between.

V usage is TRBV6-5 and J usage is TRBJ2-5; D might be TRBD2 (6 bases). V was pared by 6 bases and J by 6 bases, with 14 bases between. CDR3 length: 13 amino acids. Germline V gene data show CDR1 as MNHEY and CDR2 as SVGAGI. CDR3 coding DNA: TGTGCCAGCAGCTCCCCTAGCGTAAAGACCCAGTACTTC. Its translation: CASSSPSVKTQYF.

The CDR3 region has the DNA TGCGCCAGCAGGGCGAGGCAAGGCGGGGCCTACGAGCAGTACTTC. As protein: CASRARQGGAYEQYF. The chain employs TRBV10-1 and TRBJ2-7; D is possibly TRBD2 (6 bases). This CDR3 has 15 amino acids. V was trimmed by 6 bases and J by 2 bases, leaving 17 bases between them. Germline CDR1 reads WNHNN; CDR2 reads SYGVQD (reference sequence).

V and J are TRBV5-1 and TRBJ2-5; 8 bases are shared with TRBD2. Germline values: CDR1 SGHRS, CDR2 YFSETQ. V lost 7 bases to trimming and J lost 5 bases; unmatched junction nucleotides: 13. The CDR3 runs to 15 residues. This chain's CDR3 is CASGRASGGRETQYF. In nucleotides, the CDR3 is TGCGCCAGCGGGCGGGCCAGCGGGGGTCGGGAGACCCAGTACTTC.